What follows are 12 T cell receptor beta chains derived from one specimen sequenced in a study of regulatory T cells in long-lasting Graves disease. The TCR beta library used iRepertoire HTBI primers with Arm-PCR amplification of CDR3. TCRdb analysed the multiplex PCR reads with MiXCR anew, one entry per CDR3 protein. The sample has 400,000 to 650,000 distinct CDR3 sequences, around 16% seen once. Time point of the sample: newly diagnosed GD, antithyroid drugs for less than 3 months. From RNA extracted from PBMCs, the TCR library was made. This sample was also put to use in a study of T cells in Graves' hyperthyroidism and ophthalmopathy.

Sequencing was performed on peripheral blood mononuclear cells (PBMCs), taken at new diagnosis, from a patient treated with antithyroid drugs. These receptors all come from a woman aged 40 to 65 with Graves disease.

This clonotype was detected ten times or more. The chain links TRBV5-1 to TRBJ1-1, with unresolved D. CDR1 and CDR2 (germline): SGHRS, YFSETQ. CDR3 length: 14 residues. V shed 0 bases and J shed 5 bases, with 11 bases lying between them. CDR3 loop: CASSLDSTGTEAFF. CDR3 sequence (DNA): TGCGCCAGCAGCTTGGACAGCACCGGGACTGAAGCTTTCTTT.

This clonotype has more than one count but fewer than ten. V usage is TRBV5-1 and J usage is TRBJ2-6; D uncertain. Germline loops: CDR1 SGHRS, CDR2 YFSETQ. V gave up 3 bases and J gave up 4 bases, with 17 bases separating them. CDR3 size: 17 residues. CDR3 region: CASSSNPASGGANVLTF. The CDR3 DNA is TGCGCCAGCAGCTCCAACCCCGCCAGTGGGGGGGCCAACGTCCTGACTTTC.

This chain links TRBV19 with TRBJ2-2; the match to TRBD1 covers 7 bases. Germline assignment: CDR1 LNHDA and CDR2 SQIVND (reference sequence). After removal of 3 bases from V and 0 bases from J, the junction contained 7 bases not matched to a gene. This CDR3 is built from 17 residues. The CDR3 here is CASSINRGTANTGELFF. The DNA for the CDR3 is TGTGCCAGTAGTATCAATCGTGGGACAGCGAACACCGGGGAGCTGTTTTTT.

The V gene is TRBV20-1, the J gene TRBJ2-7, with D perhaps TRBD1 (5 bases). Germline CDR1 DFQATT, CDR2 SNEGSKA (reference sequence). The CDR3 sequence is 12 residues long. Trimming removed 3 bases from V and 0 bases from J, with 6 bases in between. CDR3 in amino acids: CSASDSSYEQYF. The DNA for the CDR3 is TGCAGTGCTAGCGACAGCTCCTACGAGCAGTACTTC.

The chain combines TRBV5-1 with TRBJ1-3, with D unresolved. This CDR3 region has 14 residues. Looked up from germline, CDR1 is SGHRS and CDR2 is YFSETQ. V lost 4 bases and J 0 bases, leaving 8 bases between the germline ends. CDR3 in DNA: TGCGCCAGCAGCCCATGGAGCTCTGGAAACACCATATATTTT. It is translated as CASSPWSSGNTIYF.

The sample holds a few counts of this clonotype. The chain has TRBV19 and TRBJ2-7; TRBD2 might be the D (6 bases). Germline V CDR1 and CDR2: LNHDA, SQIVND (reference sequence). Trimming removed 2 bases at V and 5 bases at J, with 16 bases between. The CDR3 has 15 amino acids. The CDR3 protein is CASSIMEGLSHEQYF. The CDR3 region has the DNA TGTGCCAGTAGTATAATGGAGGGATTGTCACACGAGCAGTACTTC. Looking up the rest from reference TRBV19 and TRBJ2-7 gives the full variable domain: DGGITQSPKYLFRKEGQNVTLSCEQNLNHDAMYWYRQDPGQGLRLIYYSQIVNDFQKGDIAEGYSVSREKKESFPLTVTSAQKNPTAFYLCASSIMEGLSHEQYFGPGTRLTVT.

This clonotype was observed a few times. The gene calls are TRBV30 and TRBJ2-2; no clear D gene. Germline CDR1 reads GTSNPN; CDR2 reads SVGIG (reference sequence). Between the trimmed V and J ends, which lost 1 base and 7 bases, there was a span of 4 bases. The CDR3 runs 11 residues. CDR3 amino acids: CAWSGFGELFF. The CDR3 DNA sequence: TGTGCCTGGAGTGGTTTCGGGGAGCTGTTTTTT.

This clonotype was counted a few times. This chain uses TRBV7-2 with TRBJ1-2, with TRBD1 matching 7 bases. Looked up from germline, CDR1 is SGHTA and CDR2 is FQGNSA. The CDR3 contains 16 residues. The ends lost 5 bases at V and 1 base at J; junction bases unmatched: 10. CDR3 region: CASSQQTGRVNYGYTF. The CDR3 coding sequence is TGTGCCAGCAGCCAGCAGACAGGGAGAGTTAACTATGGCTACACCTTC. Full variable domain (missing parts from reference TRBV7-2 and TRBJ1-2): GAGVSQSPSNKVTEKGKDVELRCDPISGHTALYWYRQSLGQGLEFLIYFQGNSAPDKSGLPSDRFSAERTGGSVSTLTIQRTQQEDSAVYLCASSQQTGRVNYGYTFGSGTRLTVV.

This clonotype was counted a few times. This chain links TRBV4-1 with TRBJ1-6; D ambiguous. Deletions cut 0 bases from V and 9 bases from J, with 15 bases between. Germline assignment: CDR1 MGHRA and CDR2 YSYEKL. This CDR3 comprises 16 residues. The CDR3 nucleotides read TGCGCCAGCAGCCAAGATGGGCAGACCTATGTTTCACCCCTCCACTTT. Amino acid sequence: CASSQDGQTYVSPLHF.

This clonotype was recorded at least ten times. The chain is built from TRBV11-2 and TRBJ2-7; TRBD1 or TRBD2 may be the D gene (5 bases each). This CDR3 is 14 amino acids long. The ends were cut back, 1 base at V and 4 bases at J, with 11 bases in the middle. Looked up from germline, CDR1 is SGHAT and CDR2 is FQNNGV. The CDR3 nucleotides are TGTGCCAGCAGCTTAGGCCGGGGCAAGTACGAGCAGTACTTC. It codes for CASSLGRGKYEQYF.

In its sample, this clonotype was seen a few times. V gene TRBV3-1 combines with J gene TRBJ1-6; TRBD1 is a possible D gene (5 bases). V lost 4 bases to trimming and J lost 5 bases, with 12 bases between them. The CDR3 runs to 15 residues. Germline V lookup: CDR1 LGHDT, CDR2 YNNKEL (reference sequence). In DNA form, the CDR3 reads TGTGCCAGCAGCCCGCAGGGTTCGGATAATTCACCCCTCCACTTT. Protein product: CASSPQGSDNSPLHF.

This clonotype appeared a few times. In DNA form, the CDR3 reads TGCGCCAGCAGCCAAGGCGGGCGGGGCATGAACACTGAAGCTTTCTTT. It encodes CASSQGGRGMNTEAFF. The chain employs TRBV4-1 and TRBJ1-1; TRBD1 is a possible D gene (5 bases). The CDR3 contains 16 residues. Germline V gene lookup returns CDR1 MGHRA and CDR2 YSYEKL. V lost 1 base to trimming and J lost 0 bases, with 12 bases between them.